This T cell receptor beta chain is drawn from a study of shared clonotypes between healthy human individuals. Study-level information: The study drew on two women and three men aged 18 to 49 as donors. Findings of the study overall: Generation probability values for non-shared clonotypes were lower than those for clonotypes shared by all four donors. Memory subsets had estimated richness that was generally smaller than that of naive subsets.

As for this clone: Its antigen is unidentified. A far more abundant clone sits one base away, making this likely a read error.

Generated by immunoSEQ multiplex PCR, the TCRdb table keeps only in-frame clones and is missing some. The table has some 350,000 clones, approximately 79% seen once. The CDR3 runs to 14 residues. The V and J ends lost 6 bases and 6 bases, in that order; junction bases with no gene match: 11. Germline V lookup: CDR1 SGHNT, CDR2 YYREEE (reference sequence). Source material: memory CD4+ T cells sorted from blood. Subset indicated: CD45RA-negative fraction. The chain is built from TRBV5-4 and TRBJ1-1, with TRBD1 matching over 7 bases. The sequence was obtained from a man aged 25 to 45 in good health. CDR3 region: CASTPGGRRAEAFF. In nucleotides, the CDR3 is TGTGCCAGCACTCCAGGGGGGCGAAGAGCTGAAGCTTTCTTT.